The 5 T cell receptor beta chains below come from one sample, sequenced in a study of cytomegalovirus exposure and HLA in healthy donors. PCR used 60 Vbeta primers and 13 Jbeta primers. Profiling relied on immunoSEQ multiplex PCR, and the TCRdb table lists in-frame clones only, not all of them. The data hold more than 200,000 clones, with about 81% observed a single time. The specimen sequenced was PBMCs. The origin of the receptors is a man aged 35 to 55 in good health and CMV-seropositive.

V usage is TRBV27 and J usage is TRBJ1-4; 11 bases match TRBD1. CDR1 and CDR2 (germline): MNHEY, SMNVEV (reference sequence). This CDR3 is built from 17 residues. Losses at the gene ends were 6 bases for V and 6 bases for J; bases not matched to a gene: 12. CDR3 residues: CASRPLEDRGLDEKLFF. DNA for the CDR3: TGTGCCAGCAGACCCTTGGAGGACAGGGGGCTAGATGAAAAACTGTTTTTT. Complete variable domain (other parts from reference TRBV27 and TRBJ1-4): EAQVTQNPRYLITVTGKKLTVTCSQNMNHEYMSWYRQDPGLGLRQIYYSMNVEVTDKGDVPEGYKVSRKEKRNFPLILESPSPNQTSLYFCASRPLEDRGLDEKLFFGSGTQLSVL.

The CDR3 here is CASSSPGGKAKNIQYF. CDR3 coding DNA: TGTGCCAGTAGTTCACCGGGAGGGAAGGCCAAAAACATTCAGTACTTC. The chain uses TRBV19 and TRBJ2-4; 8 nucleotides line up with TRBD2. The CDR3 runs 16 residues. Germline CDR1 LNHDA, CDR2 SQIVND (reference sequence). V lost 5 bases, J lost 1 base, and 7 bases stayed unmatched.

V is TRBV12-5 and J is TRBJ1-1; D might be TRBD1 (5 bases). This CDR3 has 16 residues. V was cut by 5 bases and J by 0 bases, with 16 bases left in between. Germline CDR1 and CDR2: LGHNT and FRNRAP. CDR3 loop: CASGRLGTYMNTEAFF. In DNA, the CDR3 is TGTGCTAGTGGTCGCCTCGGGACTTACATGAACACTGAAGCTTTCTTT.

The chain employs TRBV2 and TRBJ2-2; the D is unclear. The CDR3 is 12 residues long. The germline gives CDR1 SNHLY, CDR2 FYNNEI. The germline V and J ends were trimmed by 6 bases and 6 bases, with 8 bases remaining between them. In DNA, the CDR3 is TGTGCCAGCAGCCCCGGTGCCGGGGAGCTGTTTTTT. This gives the protein CASSPGAGELFF.

The chain carries TRBV2 and TRBJ2-5; 9 positions agree with TRBD1. The V and J ends lost 4 bases and 8 bases, in that order; junction bases with no gene match: 8. Germline CDR1 SNHLY, CDR2 FYNNEI. CDR3 length: 14 residues. CDR3 coding DNA: TGTGCCAGCAGTGGGGGACAGGGCCGCCACACCCAGTACTTC. Its protein is CASSGGQGRHTQYF.